Below, 14 T cell receptor beta chains from the same sample are listed, as sequenced in a study of blood T cell repertoires in COVID-19. Profiling relied on immunoSEQ multiplex PCR, and the TCRdb table lists in-frame clones only, not all of them. The table records roughly 73,000 clones, roughly 84% of them present only once. The sample comprised peripheral blood. These receptors were obtained from a man in his 70s with active or convalescent COVID-19.

This clone was observed once. This rearrangement joins TRBV29-1 to TRBJ2-2; 8 bases agree with TRBD2. The V segment lost 5 bases and the J segment 1 base; nucleotides outside the gene matches: 3. The V gene's germline CDR1 is SQVTM and CDR2 ANQGSEA. This CDR3 is 14 amino acids long. This chain's CDR3 is CSVLAGMNTGELFF. CDR3 DNA sequence: TGCAGCGTTTTAGCGGGAATGAACACCGGGGAGCTGTTTTTT.

This chain links TRBV7-8 with TRBJ2-2; tentative D call: TRBD2 (6 bases). Germline-derived CDR1 and CDR2 are SGHVS and FQNEAQ. V was shortened by 2 bases and J by 2 bases, with 12 bases between the two germline ends. The CDR3 is made up of 16 amino acids. The CDR3 sequence: CASSLRTAGNTGELFF. CDR3 in DNA: TGTGCCAGCAGCTTAAGGACCGCGGGAAACACCGGGGAGCTGTTTTTT.

This clone was seen once. The chain carries TRBV7-8 and TRBJ2-3; possibly TRBD1 for D (5 bases). V shed 5 bases and J shed 1 base, with 22 bases lying between them. Germline V CDR1 and CDR2: SGHVS, FQNEAQ. The length of the CDR3 is 18 residues. In nucleotides, the CDR3 is TGTGCCAGCAGCCTACACCCAGGGTCAAGAGTTGGCACAGATACGCAGTATTTT. It encodes CASSLHPGSRVGTDTQYF.

V usage is TRBV19 and J usage is TRBJ2-3, with a weak D call TRBD1 (5 bases). The CDR3 is 12 residues long. The germline gives CDR1 LNHDA, CDR2 SQIVND (reference sequence). V shed 7 bases and J shed 10 bases, with 15 bases lying between them. The CDR3 sequence: CASNSLGASQYF. CDR3 nucleotides: TGTGCCAGTAACAGCCTAGGGGCCTCGCAGTATTTT.

The chain links TRBV2 to TRBJ1-1, with 8 nucleotides matching TRBD1. The CDR3 covers 15 residues. The V gene's germline CDR1 is SNHLY and CDR2 FYNNEI. Losses at the gene ends were 4 bases for V and 0 bases for J; bases not matched to a gene: 4. The CDR3, as DNA: TGTGCCAGCAGTGCCGGGGGACAGGTGAACACTGAAGCTTTCTTT. It translates to CASSAGGQVNTEAFF.

This clone was seen just once. V gene TRBV7-8 combines with J gene TRBJ2-5, with D possibly matching TRBD2 (6 bases). Trimming stripped 5 bases from V and 10 bases from J, with 17 bases between. Germline CDR1 is SGHVS and CDR2 is FQNEAQ. This CDR3 spans 13 amino acids. In DNA form, the CDR3 reads TGTGCCAGCAGCATACGCCAAAGGCGGGACCAGTACTTC. Translating it yields CASSIRQRRDQYF.

The V gene is TRBV24-1, the J gene TRBJ1-4; a weak D match, TRBD1 (5 bases). Germline V gives CDR1 KGHDR, CDR2 SFDVKD. CDR3 length: 15 residues. V shed 2 bases and J shed 8 bases, with 14 bases lying between them. The CDR3 DNA is TGTGCCACCAGTGATTCGGGCGGGAGGGGAGAAAAACTGTTTTTT. Its protein is CATSDSGGRGEKLFF.

This chain links TRBV6-4 with TRBJ1-1, with TRBD1 matching over 7 bases. Germline CDR1 reads MRHNA; CDR2 reads SNTAGT. With V trimmed by 4 bases and J by 0 bases, 5 bases remained unmatched. The CDR3 length is 15 residues. The CDR3 here is CASSARGYLNTEAFF. The DNA for the CDR3 is TGTGCCAGCAGTGCCAGGGGGTACTTGAACACTGAAGCTTTCTTT.

This clone was observed a few times. The genes are TRBV11-2 and TRBJ2-7, with D possibly matching TRBD1 (6 bases). Germline CDR1 SGHAT, CDR2 FQNNGV. The CDR3 consists of 15 residues. Trimming left V 5 bases short and J 6 bases short, with 20 bases between. The CDR3 DNA sequence: TGTGCCAGCAGCATCAAGGGGCAGGGGCGGTTCGAGCAGTACTTC. Its translation: CASSIKGQGRFEQYF.

The genes are TRBV3-1 (or the pseudogene TRBV3-2) and TRBJ2-2, with 9 bases matching TRBD2. The CDR3 is made up of 17 amino acids. Trimming cost V 1 base and J 1 base; bases outside gene matches: 4. Germline V gene sequence: CDR1 LGHDT, CDR2 YNNKEL (reference sequence). CDR3 nucleotide sequence: TGTGCCAGCAGCCAAGGGGCTAGCGGGATGAACACCGGGGAGCTGTTTTTT. Translating gives CASSQGASGMNTGELFF.

The chain is built from TRBV4-1 and TRBJ2-5, with TRBD2 matching 14 bases. Germline values: CDR1 MGHRA, CDR2 YSYEKL. The trim removed 4 bases at V and 2 bases at J, leaving 6 bases unmatched. CDR3 length: 17 residues. The CDR3 bases are TGCGCCAGCAGCCCGCGGACTAGCGGGGGGCCTCAAGAGACCCAGTACTTC. Translated: CASSPRTSGGPQETQYF.

The chain carries TRBV4-2 and TRBJ1-1; a possible D gene is TRBD1 (6 bases). V lost 1 base and J 0 bases, leaving 15 bases between the germline ends. The CDR3 contains 17 residues. CDR1 LGHNA and CDR2 YNFKEQ come from the germline V gene. CDR3 loop: CASSQVRQGNMNTEAFF. CDR3 nucleotides: TGTGCCAGCAGCCAAGTAAGGCAGGGGAACATGAACACTGAAGCTTTCTTT.

This clone was counted only a few times. The rearrangement joins TRBV4-1 to TRBJ1-3; 7 bases line up with TRBD1. The V gene end was trimmed by 4 bases and the J gene end by 2 bases; junction bases not matched to a gene: 8. CDR3 length: 16 amino acids. Germline loops: CDR1 MGHRA, CDR2 YSYEKL. CDR3 amino acids: CASSPRQGMTGNTIYF. CDR3 nucleotide sequence: TGCGCCAGCAGCCCAAGACAGGGTATGACTGGAAACACCATATATTTT.

The V gene is TRBV14, the J gene TRBJ1-6; TRBD1 agrees at 9 bases. The J segment lost 7 bases and the V segment lost 2 bases, leaving 3 bases of the junction unmatched. The germline V gene encodes CDR1 SGHDN and CDR2 FVKESK. The CDR3 runs 15 residues. CDR3 nucleotides: TGTGCCAGCAGCCAACACGGGACAGGGAATTCACCCCTCCACTTT. Translation gives CASSQHGTGNSPLHF.